The clone carrying this T cell receptor beta chain came up a few times. Its antigen is as yet unknown. The data were obtained in a study of beta chain features in type 1 diabetes. With 1 base removed from V and 0 bases from J, the gap between germline ends came to 4 bases. The CDR3 is made up of 14 amino acids. Germline loops: CDR1 SGHVS, CDR2 FNYEAQ. Via the markers CD45RO/CCR7/CD25/CD127/CD95/CD27, stem cell-like memory, regulatory, central memory and naive CD4+ cells were sorted. Purity of each sorted population was above 95%. Every isolated RNA sample was fully reverse transcribed, so sequencing captured expressed TCRB transcripts. The table came from immunoSEQ multiplex PCR; TCRdb's copy has only in-frame clones and leaves some out. The data show some 350,000 clones, around 9.6% seen once. Findings and limits, study-wide: TCRB CDR3s were moderately but significantly shorter in Type 1 diabetes patients in all four CD4+ subsets.

Sequencing was done on a sample of central memory CD4+ T cells from blood. The clonotype comes from a man aged 25-45 years with type 1 diabetes. This rearrangement joins TRBV7-6 to TRBJ1-3; D uncertain. The chain's CDR3 is CASSLEGSGNTIYF. CDR3 coding DNA: TGTGCCAGCAGCTTAGAAGGCTCTGGAAACACCATATATTTT.